This TCR beta chain was retrieved from a study of tumor and adjacent non-tumor tissue in lung cancer. About the research overall: Samples averaged around 4 million productive TCRbeta reads each. Overall study results and limits: Tumor tissue had significantly higher TCR diversity than normal lung.

With 4 bases removed from V and 9 bases from J, the gap between germline ends came to 19 bases. There are 15 residues in the CDR3. Points on this clonotype: The antigen is undetermined. This may arise from a read error, as a much more abundant clone is one base away.

RNA was extracted from bulk tissue without any cell sorting. A modified ARM-PCR protocol with three rounds of nested PCR amplified TCRbeta. TCRdb passed the multiplex PCR reads through MiXCR, listing each CDR3 protein once. The sample has about 200,000 distinct CDR3 sequences, 70% to 75% seen once. The sequencing sample was made of lung tumor tissue. This chain links TRBV12-3 or TRBV12-4 with TRBJ2-1; no definite D call. The source of this sequence is a man aged 55-75 years with non-small cell lung cancer. CDR3 nucleotide sequence: TGTGCCAGCAGTTCTGATCTAGGTAGGCCACCTGAGCAGTTCTTC. Protein sequence: CASSSDLGRPPEQFF.